This T cell receptor (beta chain) was recorded in a study of blood T cell repertoires in COVID-19. Study background: T cells, B-cell-depleted T cells, or PBMCs supplied cDNA or gDNA.

Followed longitudinally, the Seattle patients had been enrolled during active infection. Profiling relied on immunoSEQ multiplex PCR, and the TCRdb table lists in-frame clones only, not all of them. The sample holds around 310,000 clones, approximately 90% seen once. Germline CDR1 and CDR2: KGHDR and SFDVKD. CDR3 length equals 16 residues. Losses at the gene ends were 4 bases for V and 0 bases for J; bases not matched to a gene: 4. In regard to this clone: Within the sample, other DNA sequences also encode this same CDR3.

The V call is TRBV24-1, the J call TRBJ2-1; TRBD2 matches 8 bases. The sample consisted of peripheral blood. The TCR was taken from a woman in her thirties with COVID-19, enrolled during active disease. The CDR3 here is CATSDPSGSSYNEQFF. The CDR3 nucleotides are TGTGCCACCAGTGACCCGAGCGGGAGCTCCTACAATGAGCAGTTCTTC.